The sequence of this TCR beta chain was determined in a study of OX40 agonist ivuxolimab in advanced cancers. This clone was seen a single time. Its specificity is not known. Some clones are missing from TCRdb's copy, which holds only in-frame ones; the method was immunoSEQ multiplex PCR. Counted here are 65,000 to 90,000 clones, approximately 86% occurring once; the ten biggest clones make up 0.6% to 0.8%. The CDR3 extends over 11 amino acids. V was cut by 1 base and J by 4 bases, with 3 bases left in between. Germline CDR1 reads SQVTM; CDR2 reads ANQGSEA. Broader study findings: Relative to CD4+ cells, CD8+ T cells on average had more expanded clones. Patients who responded partially at 0.1-3.0 mg/kg showed clonal expansion ranking among the lowest.

Individuals having autoimmune disease history or systemic immunosuppression were not enrolled. This rearrangement joins TRBV29-1 to TRBJ2-3; no reliable D call. This receptor was taken from an adult with an advanced solid tumor such as melanoma, head and neck, liver or kidney cancer. The material was CD4+ or CD8+ T cells sorted from blood, obtained in a trial of the OX40 agonist ivuxolimab. The CDR3, as DNA: TGCAGCGTTGAAGGTTCAGATACGCAGTATTTT. Translating it yields CSVEGSDTQYF.